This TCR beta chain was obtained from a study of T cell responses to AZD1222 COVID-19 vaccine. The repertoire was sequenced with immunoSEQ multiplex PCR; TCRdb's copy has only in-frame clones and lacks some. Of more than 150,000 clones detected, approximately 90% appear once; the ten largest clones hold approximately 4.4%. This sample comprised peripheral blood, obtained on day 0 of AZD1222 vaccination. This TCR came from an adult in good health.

The CDR3 region is CASSLAARGWETQYF. The CDR3 nucleotides read TGTGCCAGCAGCTTAGCGGCCAGGGGGTGGGAGACCCAGTACTTC. The chain combines TRBV7-2 with TRBJ2-5; TRBD1 matches at 7 bases. Per the germline V gene, CDR1 is SGHTA and CDR2 is FQGNSA. The ends lost 0 bases at V and 5 bases at J; junction bases unmatched: 6. The CDR3 loop spans 15 amino acids.